These T cell receptor beta chains were read from a single sample in a study of read filtering for tumor transcriptome and immune sequencing. TCRdb fed the reads into MiXCR, producing one record per CDR3 protein. The sample holds approximately 150,000 distinct CDR3 sequences; 13% are singletons and the top ten take around 8.2%. Sequenced sample: a population of CD138-negative cells sorted from bone marrow. The receptors come from a donor aged 40 or older with multiple myeloma. Both conserved end residues are part of each CDR3. The D gene is left open where the match is weak. Clone size, where shown, is once, few, many, or a class for clones that have expanded.

>14|-|TRBV20-1|TRBJ2-5|few
CSARDPRLRETQYF
TGCAGTGCAAGAGATCCCAGGCTGAGGGAGACCCAGTACTTC
>14|TRBD2|TRBV13|TRBJ2-1|many
CASSSGLGWNEQFF
TGTGCCAGCAGCTCGGGACTAGGGTGGAATGAGCAGTTCTTC
>18|TRBD2|TRBV4-3|TRBJ2-1|many
CASSQSRSRAGGSDEQFF
TGCGCCAGCAGCCAGAGCCGTTCCCGAGCGGGGGGATCTGATGAGCAGTTCTTC
>12|-|TRBV29-1|TRBJ2-5|many
CSVEGYQETQYF
TGCAGCGTTGAAGGGTACCAAGAGACCCAGTACTTC
>13|TRBD1|TRBV29-1|TRBJ2-2|many
CSVGGQDTGELFF
TGCAGCGTTGGGGGACAGGACACCGGGGAGCTGTTTTTT
>15|-|TRBV2|TRBJ2-7|many
CASKTSQGASYEQYF
TGTGCCAGCAAGACCTCCCAGGGTGCCTCCTACGAGCAGTACTTC
>16|TRBD1|TRBV7-9|TRBJ2-3|many
CASSATGTGAWDTQYF
TGTGCCAGCAGCGCCACCGGGACAGGGGCTTGGGATACGCAGTATTTT
>11|-|TRBV10-3|TRBJ2-2|-
CAITDTGELFF
TGTGCCATCACAGACACCGGGGAGCTGTTTTTT
>15|-|TRBV18|TRBJ1-1|few
CASSLAIVEDTEAFF
TGTGCCAGCTCACTAGCGATAGTTGAGGACACTGAAGCTTTCTTT
>15|TRBD2|TRBV29-1|TRBJ2-5|-
CGSLNAGGLEETQYF
TGCGGCTCTCTTAATGCGGGGGGCTTAGAAGAGACCCAGTACTTC
>12|-|TRBV6-1|TRBJ1-6|many
CASSEMGTLFHF
TGTGCCAGCAGTGAAATGGGAACTCTCTTCCACTTT
>18|TRBD1|TRBV4-1|TRBJ2-6|many
CASSQVPGQVSGANVLTF
TGCGCCAGCAGCCAAGTGCCCGGACAGGTCTCTGGGGCCAACGTCCTGACTTTC
>14|-|TRBV20-1|TRBJ2-2|many
CSAREFRDTGELFF
TGCAGTGCTAGGGAGTTTAGGGACACCGGGGAGCTGTTTTTT
>12|-|TRBV9|TRBJ2-2|-
CASSVNAGELIF
TGTGCCAGCAGCGTGAACGCCGGGGAGCTGATTTTT
>13|-|TRBV19|TRBJ2-7|-
CATQRGSSYEQYF
TGTGCCACCCAACGGGGTAGCTCCTACGAGCAGTACTTC
>13|-|TRBV6-6|TRBJ2-1|many
CASSADTYNEQFF
TGTGCCAGCAGCGCGGACACCTACAATGAGCAGTTCTTC
>11|-|TRBV6-2/TRBV6-3|TRBJ2-7|many
CASSPSYEQYF
TGTGCCAGCAGCCCTAGCTACGAGCAGTACTTC
>13|-|TRBV3-1|TRBJ2-1|many
CASSSGSPNEQFF
TGTGCCAGCAGTTCCGGGAGTCCCAATGAGCAGTTCTTC